This T cell receptor beta chain was recovered during a study of blood T cell repertoires in COVID-19. CDR3 length equals 14 residues. Germline V gene sequence: CDR1 LGHDT, CDR2 YNNKEL (reference sequence). The V and J ends lost 4 bases and 1 base respectively, with 10 bases between them. The data were produced by immunoSEQ multiplex PCR, yet TCRdb's version contains in-frame clones alone and is incomplete. Seen here are roughly 180,000 clones, more than 65% observed once, and the top ten hold around 8%. The sequenced sample was peripheral blood. This receptor was identified in an older woman with COVID-19, enrolled during active disease. This rearrangement joins TRBV3-1 (or the pseudogene TRBV3-2) to TRBJ1-1; D remains ambiguous. CDR3 nucleotide sequence: TGTGCCAGCAGCCCAAGAGGCGAGAACACTGAAGCTTTCTTT. It codes for CASSPRGENTEAFF.